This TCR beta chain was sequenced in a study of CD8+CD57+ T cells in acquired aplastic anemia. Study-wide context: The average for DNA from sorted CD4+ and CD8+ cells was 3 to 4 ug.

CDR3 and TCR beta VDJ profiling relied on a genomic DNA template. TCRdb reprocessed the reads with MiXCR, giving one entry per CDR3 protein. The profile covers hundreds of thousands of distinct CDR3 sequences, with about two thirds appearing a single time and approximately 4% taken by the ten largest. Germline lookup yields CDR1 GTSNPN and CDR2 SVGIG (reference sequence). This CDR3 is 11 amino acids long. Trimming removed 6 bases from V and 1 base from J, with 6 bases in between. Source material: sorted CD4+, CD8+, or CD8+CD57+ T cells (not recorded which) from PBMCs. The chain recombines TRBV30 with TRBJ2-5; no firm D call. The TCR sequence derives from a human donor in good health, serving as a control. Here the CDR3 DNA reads TGTGCCTGTTACAGCCAAGAGACCCAGTACTTC. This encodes CACYSQETQYF. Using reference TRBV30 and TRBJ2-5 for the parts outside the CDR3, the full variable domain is SQTIHQWPATLVQPVGSPLSLECTVEGTSNPNLYWYRQAAGRGLQLLFYSVGIGQISSEVPQNLSASRPQDRQFILSSKKLLLSDSGFYLCACYSQETQYFGPGTRLLVL.